The 5 T cell receptor beta chains listed next were all sequenced from one sample in a study of graft-versus-host responses after intestinal transplantation. Sequenced by immunoSEQ multiplex PCR; TCRdb stores in-frame clones only, minus some. The sample records more than 50,000 clones, roughly 89% being singletons. Sequenced here: PBMCs, sampled around 120 days after intestinal transplantation. Receptor source: a human patient who received an intestinal transplant, so some T cells may come from the graft donor.

CDR3: CASSPRRESYEQYF. The CDR3 DNA follows: TGTGCCAGCAGTCCCAGACGGGAGTCCTACGAGCAGTACTTC. The rearrangement links TRBV27 to TRBJ2-7, with a weak D call TRBD2 (6 bases). CDR3 length: 14 amino acids. The V end was cut by 5 bases, the J end by 1 base, with 12 bases between. Germline V gene data show CDR1 as MNHEY and CDR2 as SMNVEV (reference sequence).

This clone was recorded once. The rearrangement uses TRBV4-1 and TRBJ2-7, with TRBD1 matching over 7 bases. The CDR3 runs to 14 residues. The trim removed 4 bases at V and 3 bases at J, leaving 6 bases unmatched. CDR1 is MGHRA, CDR2 YSYEKL, per germline. CDR3 DNA sequence: TGCGCCAGCAGCCTCCGGGACAGAGACTACGAGCAGTACTTC. As protein: CASSLRDRDYEQYF.

In its sample, this clone was seen once. This chain links TRBV6-5 with TRBJ1-6; 10 nucleotides agree with TRBD1. The V gene end was trimmed by 2 bases and the J gene end by 7 bases; junction bases not matched to a gene: 2. The germline CDR1 and CDR2 sequences are MNHEY and SVGAGI. The CDR3 is made up of 15 amino acids. As DNA, the CDR3 is TGTGCCAGCAGTTACGGGACAGGGGACAATTCACCCCTCCACTTT. It codes for CASSYGTGDNSPLHF.

The rearrangement uses TRBV5-6 and TRBJ2-7; 8 nucleotides match TRBD1. The CDR3 sequence is 17 residues long. Germline CDR1 reads SGHDT; CDR2 reads YYEEEE. Trimming at V came to 7 bases and at J to 2 bases, leaving 17 bases not matched to a gene. CDR3 in amino acids: CASRPGPKQGAPYEQYF. The CDR3, as DNA: TGTGCCAGCCGACCCGGACCCAAGCAGGGGGCCCCCTACGAGCAGTACTTC.

This clone was counted only a few times. The V gene is TRBV19, the J gene TRBJ2-7; D may be TRBD1 (6 bases). In germline, CDR1 is LNHDA, CDR2 SQIVND (reference sequence). Trimming shortened V by 6 bases and J by 1 base, and 16 bases separated the two germline ends. This CDR3 spans 15 amino acids. The CDR3 sequence is CASSKDRLGSYEQYF. The CDR3 coding sequence is TGTGCCAGTAGCAAGGACAGACTTGGTTCCTACGAGCAGTACTTC.